This T cell receptor (beta chain) comes out of a study of cytomegalovirus exposure and HLA in healthy donors. Trimming removed 5 bases from V and 5 bases from J, with 22 bases in between. The CDR3 runs 18 residues. The germline V gene encodes CDR1 MGHDK and CDR2 SYGVNS. TCRdb's copy holds only in-frame clones and misses some; the assay was immunoSEQ multiplex PCR. Of 130,000 or so clones listed, roughly 87% are singletons. This clone appeared a single time. This clonotype was obtained from a woman between 18 and 29 years old in good health and CMV-seronegative. Sequenced material: PBMCs. This chain connects TRBV25-1 to TRBJ2-6; D is perhaps TRBD1 (5 bases). For the CDR3, the DNA is TGTGCCAGCAGTAGAAATGCAACTGGACAAAGTCGGGCCAACGTCCTGACTTTC. It is translated as CASSRNATGQSRANVLTF.